There are many counts of the clone carrying this TCR beta chain. Time point reported: newly diagnosed GD, antithyroid drugs for less than 3 months. Generation of the TCR library employed RNA extracted from PBMCs. About 9.2 milliliters of peripheral blood were taken and placed in EDTA tubes. The sample is drawn from a study of regulatory T cells in long-lasting Graves disease. Study-wide background: Under 3 months of antithyroid drugs had been taken by newly diagnosed Graves' patients.

Researchers made TCR beta libraries by using iRepertoire HTBI primers and running Arm-PCR on CDR3 regions. TCRdb analysed the multiplex PCR reads with MiXCR anew, one entry per CDR3 protein. The sample has under 450,000 distinct CDR3 sequences; roughly 10% are singletons. CDR1 is SGHVS, CDR2 FQNEAQ, per germline. Trimming removed 4 bases from V and 5 bases from J, with 8 bases in between. CDR3 size: 13 residues. These sequences were also reported in another study, on T cells in Graves' hyperthyroidism and ophthalmopathy. That source adds: Blood also showed most of the thyroid clonotypes that were expanded above 0.001.

This rearrangement joins TRBV7-8 to TRBJ1-4; D is unclear. The specimen was peripheral blood mononuclear cells (PBMCs), collected at new diagnosis, from a patient treated with antithyroid drugs. The source is a woman aged 18-35 years with Graves disease. CDR3 loop: CASSSLGNEKLFF. The DNA for the CDR3 is TGTGCCAGCAGCTCCCTGGGGAATGAAAAACTGTTTTTT.